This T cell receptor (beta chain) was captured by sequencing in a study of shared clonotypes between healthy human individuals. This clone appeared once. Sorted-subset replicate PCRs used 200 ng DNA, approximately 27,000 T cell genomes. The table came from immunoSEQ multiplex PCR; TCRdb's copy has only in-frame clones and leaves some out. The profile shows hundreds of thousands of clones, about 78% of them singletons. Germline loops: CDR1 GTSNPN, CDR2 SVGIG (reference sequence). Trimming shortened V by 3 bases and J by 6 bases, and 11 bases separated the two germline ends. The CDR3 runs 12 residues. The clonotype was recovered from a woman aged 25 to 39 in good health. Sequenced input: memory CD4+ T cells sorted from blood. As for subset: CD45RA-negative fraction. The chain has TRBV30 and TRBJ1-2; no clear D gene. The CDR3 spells CAWSVSSDGYTF. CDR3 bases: TGTGCCTGGAGCGTGAGTAGCGATGGCTACACCTTC. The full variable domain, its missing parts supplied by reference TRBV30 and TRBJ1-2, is SQTIHQWPATLVQPVGSPLSLECTVEGTSNPNLYWYRQAAGRGLQLLFYSVGIGQISSEVPQNLSASRPQDRQFILSSKKLLLSDSGFYLCAWSVSSDGYTFGSGTRLTVV.